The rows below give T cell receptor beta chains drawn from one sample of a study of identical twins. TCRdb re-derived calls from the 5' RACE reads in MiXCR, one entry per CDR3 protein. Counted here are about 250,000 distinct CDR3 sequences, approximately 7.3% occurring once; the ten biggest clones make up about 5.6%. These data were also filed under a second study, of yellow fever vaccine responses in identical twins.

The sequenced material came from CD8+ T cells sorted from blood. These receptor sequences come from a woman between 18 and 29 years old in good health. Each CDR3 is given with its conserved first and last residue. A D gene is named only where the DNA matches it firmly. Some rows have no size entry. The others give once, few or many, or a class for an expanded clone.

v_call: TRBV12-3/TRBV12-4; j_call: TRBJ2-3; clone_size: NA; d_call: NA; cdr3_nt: TGTGCCAGCAGTTTGCTCCCGGGGGCCGATAATACGCAGTATTTT; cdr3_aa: CASSLLPGADNTQYF
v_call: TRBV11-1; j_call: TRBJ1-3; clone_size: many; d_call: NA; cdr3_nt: TGTGCCAGCAGCGAGGACACCGGCTCTGGAAACACCATATATTTT; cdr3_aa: CASSEDTGSGNTIYF
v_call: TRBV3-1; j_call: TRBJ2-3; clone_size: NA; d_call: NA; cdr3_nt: TGTGCCAGCAGCCAAGTCGGGGTTAGCGGTTCAGATACGCAGTATTTT; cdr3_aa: CASSQVGVSGSDTQYF
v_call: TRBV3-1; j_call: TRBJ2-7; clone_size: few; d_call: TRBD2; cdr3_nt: TGTGCCAGCAGCCACGGCTCTAGCGGACCCTCCTACGAGCAGTACTTC; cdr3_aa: CASSHGSSGPSYEQYF
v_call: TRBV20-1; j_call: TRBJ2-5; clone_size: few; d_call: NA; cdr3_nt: TGCAGTGCCCCGGTGGTTGAGACCCAGTACTTC; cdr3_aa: CSAPVVETQYF
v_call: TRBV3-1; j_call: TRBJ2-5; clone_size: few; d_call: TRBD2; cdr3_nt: TGTGCCAGCAGCCAAATCGGACTAGCGGAAGAGACCCAGTACTTC; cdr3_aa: CASSQIGLAEETQYF
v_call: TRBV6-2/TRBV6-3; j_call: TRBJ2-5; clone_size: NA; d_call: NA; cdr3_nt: TGTGCCAGCAGTTACTTCGAGGGGGGCCTTAAGAACTACCAAGAGACCCAGTACTTC; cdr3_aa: CASSYFEGGLKNYQETQYF
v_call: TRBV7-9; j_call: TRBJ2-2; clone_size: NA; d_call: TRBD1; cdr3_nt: TGTGCCAGCAGCTCCGACAGGGGGCTTTTCACCGGGGAGCTGTTTTTT; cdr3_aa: CASSSDRGLFTGELFF
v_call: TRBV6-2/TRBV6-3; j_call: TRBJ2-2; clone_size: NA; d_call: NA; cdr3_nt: TGTGCCAGCAGCCAGGGAGTCGGGGAGCTGTTTTTT; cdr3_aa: CASSQGVGELFF
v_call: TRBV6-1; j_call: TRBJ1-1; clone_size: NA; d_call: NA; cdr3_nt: TGTGCCAGCACCTCTCCAGGGAAAGACACTGAAGCTTTCTTT; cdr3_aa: CASTSPGKDTEAFF
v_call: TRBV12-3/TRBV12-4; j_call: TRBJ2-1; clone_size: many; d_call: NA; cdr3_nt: TGTGCCAGCAACCGAGACAACAATGAGCAGTTCTTC; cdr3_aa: CASNRDNNEQFF
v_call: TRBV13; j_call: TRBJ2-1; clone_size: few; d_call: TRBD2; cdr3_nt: TGTGCCAGCAGCTCGACGGGAGGACCGGGGGATGAGCAGTTCTTC; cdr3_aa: CASSSTGGPGDEQFF
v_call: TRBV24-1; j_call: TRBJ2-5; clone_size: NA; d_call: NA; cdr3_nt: TGTGCCACCAGTGATCCGGGCGGACAAGAGACCCAGTACTTC; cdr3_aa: CATSDPGGQETQYF
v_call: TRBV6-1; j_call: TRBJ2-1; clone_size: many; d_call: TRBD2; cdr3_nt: TGTGCCAGCAGTGCCGGGGGAGGGTCCTACAATGAGCAGTTCTTC; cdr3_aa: CASSAGGGSYNEQFF
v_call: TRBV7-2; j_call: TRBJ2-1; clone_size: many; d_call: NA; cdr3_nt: TGTGCCAGCAGCCCCAATTCGGCGTATGAGCAGTTCTTC; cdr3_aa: CASSPNSAYEQFF
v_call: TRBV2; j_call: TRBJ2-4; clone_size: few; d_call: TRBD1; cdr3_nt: TGTGCCAGCAGTGAACGTCACCAGGGACAGGGGATAGCCAAAAACATTCAGTACTTC; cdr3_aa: CASSERHQGQGIAKNIQYF
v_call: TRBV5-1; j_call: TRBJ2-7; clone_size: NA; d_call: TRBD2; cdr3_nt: TGCGCCAGCACCCTGGGGGGGGTGCAGTACTTC; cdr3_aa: CASTLGGVQYF
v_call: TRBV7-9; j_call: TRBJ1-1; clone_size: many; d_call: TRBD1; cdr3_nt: TGTGCCAGCAGCGACCGGACAGGGGGCACTGAAGCTTTCTTT; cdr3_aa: CASSDRTGGTEAFF
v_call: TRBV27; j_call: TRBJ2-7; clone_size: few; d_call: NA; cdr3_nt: TGTGCCAGCAGGCGCCGGGACCAAACATCCTACGAGCAGTACTTC; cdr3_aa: CASRRRDQTSYEQYF
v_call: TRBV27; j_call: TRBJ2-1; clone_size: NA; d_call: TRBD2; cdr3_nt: TGTGCCAGCAGTTTGAAGGGCGGGAGGGCCATAGATGAGCAGTTCTTC; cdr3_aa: CASSLKGGRAIDEQFF
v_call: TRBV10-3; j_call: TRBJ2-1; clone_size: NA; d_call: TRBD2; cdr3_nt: TGTGCCATATTCTCCGGGACTAGCGGGGACAATGAGCAGTTCTTC; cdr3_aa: CAIFSGTSGDNEQFF
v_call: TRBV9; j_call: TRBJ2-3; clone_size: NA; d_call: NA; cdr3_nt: TGTGCCAGCAGCGGACGGGGAAATACGCAGTATTTT; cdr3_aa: CASSGRGNTQYF
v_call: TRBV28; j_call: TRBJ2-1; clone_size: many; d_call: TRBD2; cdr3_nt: TGTGCCAGCAGTTACACTAGCGGGGGGGCTCCGTTTGGGCAGTTCTTC; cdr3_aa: CASSYTSGGAPFGQFF
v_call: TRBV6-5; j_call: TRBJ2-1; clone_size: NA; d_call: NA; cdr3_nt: TGTGCCAGCAGTTACCTTACGACAGATCGGGAGCACAATGAGCAGTTCTTC; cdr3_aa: CASSYLTTDREHNEQFF
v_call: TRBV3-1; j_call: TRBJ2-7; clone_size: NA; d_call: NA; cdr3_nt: TGTGCCAGCAGCCATCCCTCGGGCAGTGACTACGAGCAGTACTTC; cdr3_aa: CASSHPSGSDYEQYF
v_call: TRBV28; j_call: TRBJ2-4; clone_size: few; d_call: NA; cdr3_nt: TGTGCCAGCAGTTTATTTTTTAAGCCTCTAGCCAAAAACATTCAGTACTTC; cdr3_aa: CASSLFFKPLAKNIQYF
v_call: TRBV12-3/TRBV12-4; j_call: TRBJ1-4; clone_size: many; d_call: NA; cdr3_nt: TGTGCCAGCAGTTTAGGGTATCGGACAGACCCTAATGAAAAACTGTTTTTT; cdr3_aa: CASSLGYRTDPNEKLFF
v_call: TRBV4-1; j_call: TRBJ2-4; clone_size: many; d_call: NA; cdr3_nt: TGCGCCAGCAGCCAAGATGGGCCCCCTTACTTC; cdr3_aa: CASSQDGPPYF
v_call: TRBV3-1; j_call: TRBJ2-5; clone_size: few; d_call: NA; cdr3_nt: TGTGCCAGCAGCCAGCTCGGGGCCAAAGAGACCCAGTACTTC; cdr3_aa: CASSQLGAKETQYF
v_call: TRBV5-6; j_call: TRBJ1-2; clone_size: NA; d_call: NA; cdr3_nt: TGTGCCAGCAGCGGCCTCTATGGCTACACCTTC; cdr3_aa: CASSGLYGYTF
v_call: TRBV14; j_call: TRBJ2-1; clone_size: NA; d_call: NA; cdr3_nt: TGTGCCAGCAGCCTTGGCGCGCCGTACAATGAGCAGTTCTTC; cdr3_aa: CASSLGAPYNEQFF
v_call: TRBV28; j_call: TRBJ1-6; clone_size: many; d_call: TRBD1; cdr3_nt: TGTGCCAGCAGTATACTCGGACAGGGTGATAATTCACCCCTCCACTTT; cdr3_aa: CASSILGQGDNSPLHF
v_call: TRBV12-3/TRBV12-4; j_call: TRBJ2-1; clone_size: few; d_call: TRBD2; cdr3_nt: TGTGCCAGCGGGGGGGATCGGTCCTACAATGAGCAGTTCTTC; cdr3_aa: CASGGDRSYNEQFF
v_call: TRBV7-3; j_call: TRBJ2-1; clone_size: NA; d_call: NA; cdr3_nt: TGTGCCAGCAGCCCCGTACCCGCAGGGAAGGCCAATGAGCAGTTCTTC; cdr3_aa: CASSPVPAGKANEQFF
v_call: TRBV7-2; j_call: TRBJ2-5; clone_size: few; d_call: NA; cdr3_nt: TGTGCCAGCAGCTTAGGAGGTGCGGGTCTGGAGACCCAGTACTTC; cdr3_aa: CASSLGGAGLETQYF
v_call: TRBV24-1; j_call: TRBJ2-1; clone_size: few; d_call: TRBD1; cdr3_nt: TGTGCCACCAGTGACTACCGGGACAGTTCATGGGATGAGCAGTTCTTC; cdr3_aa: CATSDYRDSSWDEQFF
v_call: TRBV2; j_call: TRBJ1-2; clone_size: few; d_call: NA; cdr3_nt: TGTGCCAGCAGATGGGGGGATGAAGGCTACACCTTC; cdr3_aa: CASRWGDEGYTF
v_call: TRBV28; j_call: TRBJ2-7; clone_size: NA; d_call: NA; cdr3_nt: TGTGCCAGCAGTTTTAATCCTTGGACTACCCCCTCTTACGAGCAGTACTTC; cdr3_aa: CASSFNPWTTPSYEQYF
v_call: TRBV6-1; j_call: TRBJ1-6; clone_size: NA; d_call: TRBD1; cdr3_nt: TGTGCCAGCAGGGAACAGGGGGCCGAGTCACCCCTCCACTTT; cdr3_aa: CASREQGAESPLHF
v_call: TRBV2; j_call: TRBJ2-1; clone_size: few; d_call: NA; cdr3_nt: TGTGCCAGCTTCTGGCGCCGGAATGAGCAGTTCTTC; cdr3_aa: CASFWRRNEQFF
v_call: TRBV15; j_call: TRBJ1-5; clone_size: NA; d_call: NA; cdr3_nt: TGTGCCACCAGGTTTGGGCCAAGTGATCAGCCCCAGCATTTT; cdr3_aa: CATRFGPSDQPQHF
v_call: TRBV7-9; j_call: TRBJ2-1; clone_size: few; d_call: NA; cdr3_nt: TGTGCCAGCAGCTTATCCGGCCGGGATGAGCAGTTCTTC; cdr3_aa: CASSLSGRDEQFF
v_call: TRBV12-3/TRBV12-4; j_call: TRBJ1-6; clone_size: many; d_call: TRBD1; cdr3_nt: TGTGCCAGCAGTCAGACAGGGGGCCGGTCACCCCTCCACTTT; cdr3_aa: CASSQTGGRSPLHF
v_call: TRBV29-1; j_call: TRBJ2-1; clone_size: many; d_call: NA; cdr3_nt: TGCAGCGCCGACGGGGCGGGTGGACTACTCAATGAGCAGTTCTTC; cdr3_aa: CSADGAGGLLNEQFF
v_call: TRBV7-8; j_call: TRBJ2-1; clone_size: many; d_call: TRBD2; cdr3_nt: TGTGCCAGCAGCTCGACTCTAGCGGGGGGGCCCTATGAGCAGTTCTTC; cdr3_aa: CASSSTLAGGPYEQFF
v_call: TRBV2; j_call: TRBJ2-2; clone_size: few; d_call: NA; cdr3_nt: TGTGCCAGCAAGTGGGAGCGGAACACCGGGGAGCTGTTTTTT; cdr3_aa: CASKWERNTGELFF
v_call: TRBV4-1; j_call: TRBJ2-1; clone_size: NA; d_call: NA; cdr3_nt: TGCGCCAGCAGCCAAGACGGGGCGGCCGCTTACAATGAGCAGTTCTTC; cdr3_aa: CASSQDGAAAYNEQFF
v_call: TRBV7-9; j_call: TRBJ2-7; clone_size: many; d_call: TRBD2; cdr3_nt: TGTGCCAGCAGCATAAGTACGGGAGGGCTAGGCGAGCAGTACTTC; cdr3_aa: CASSISTGGLGEQYF
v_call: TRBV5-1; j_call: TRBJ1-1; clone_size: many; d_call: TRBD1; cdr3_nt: TGCGCCAGCAGCCCCTACAGGGGAATGAACACTGAAGCTTTCTTT; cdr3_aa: CASSPYRGMNTEAFF
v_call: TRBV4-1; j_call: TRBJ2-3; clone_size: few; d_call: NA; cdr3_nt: TGCGCCAGCAGCCAAGATGGCAAAGATACGCAGTATTTT; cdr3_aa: CASSQDGKDTQYF
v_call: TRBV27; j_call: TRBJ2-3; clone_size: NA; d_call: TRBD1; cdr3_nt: TGTGCCAGCAGTTTATACCCTAGTGGGACAGACGCCACAGATACGCAGTATTTT; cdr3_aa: CASSLYPSGTDATDTQYF
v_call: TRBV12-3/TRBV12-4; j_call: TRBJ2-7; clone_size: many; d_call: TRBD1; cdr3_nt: TGTGCCAGCAGTTCCGGACAGGGACCAACCTACGAGCAGTACTTC; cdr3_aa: CASSSGQGPTYEQYF
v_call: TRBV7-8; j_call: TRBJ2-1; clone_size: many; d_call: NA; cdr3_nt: TGTGCCAGCAGCTTACGTTCACCAAGTTTTGAGAGCTCCTACAATGAGCAGTTCTTC; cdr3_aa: CASSLRSPSFESSYNEQFF